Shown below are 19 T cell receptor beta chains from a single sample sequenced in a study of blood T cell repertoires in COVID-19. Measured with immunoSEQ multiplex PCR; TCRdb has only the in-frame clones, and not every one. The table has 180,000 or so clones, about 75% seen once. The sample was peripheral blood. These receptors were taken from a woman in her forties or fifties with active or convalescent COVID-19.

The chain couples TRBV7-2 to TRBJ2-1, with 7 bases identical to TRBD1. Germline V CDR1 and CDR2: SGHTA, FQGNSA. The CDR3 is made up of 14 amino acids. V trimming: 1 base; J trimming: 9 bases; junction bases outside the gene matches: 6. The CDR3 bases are TGTGCCAGCAGCTTAGGAGGGGGCTCGGGTGAGCAGTTCTTC. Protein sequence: CASSLGGGSGEQFF.

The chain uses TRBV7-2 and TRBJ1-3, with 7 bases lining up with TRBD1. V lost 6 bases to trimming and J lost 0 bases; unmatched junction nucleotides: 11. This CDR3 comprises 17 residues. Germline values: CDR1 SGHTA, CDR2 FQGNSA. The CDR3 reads CASSYGTDENSGNTIYF. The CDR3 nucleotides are TGTGCCAGCAGTTACGGGACAGATGAAAACTCTGGAAACACCATATATTTT.

For the CDR3, the DNA is TGTGCCAGCAGCTTTGCAGGGTCCTCAGAGACCCAGTACTTC. Its translation: CASSFAGSSETQYF. The chain recombines TRBV7-2 with TRBJ2-5, with a possible D match to TRBD1 (5 bases). V lost 3 bases and J 4 bases, leaving 12 bases between the germline ends. Germline CDR1 and CDR2: SGHTA and FQGNSA. The CDR3 is made up of 14 amino acids.

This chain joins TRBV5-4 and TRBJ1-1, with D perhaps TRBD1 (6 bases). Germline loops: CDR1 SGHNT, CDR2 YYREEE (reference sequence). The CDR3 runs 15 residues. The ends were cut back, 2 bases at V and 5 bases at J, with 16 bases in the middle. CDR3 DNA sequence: TGTGCCAGCAGCTTACCAGGGGCGAGTGCGACTGAAGCTTTCTTT. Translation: CASSLPGASATEAFF.

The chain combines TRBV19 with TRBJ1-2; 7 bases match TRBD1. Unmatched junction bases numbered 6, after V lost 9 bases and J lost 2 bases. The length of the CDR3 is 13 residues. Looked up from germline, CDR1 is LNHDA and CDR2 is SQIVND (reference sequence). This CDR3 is CASRQGPNYGYTF. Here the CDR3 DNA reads TGTGCCAGCCGACAGGGCCCCAACTATGGCTACACCTTC. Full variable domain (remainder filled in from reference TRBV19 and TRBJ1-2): DGGITQSPKYLFRKEGQNVTLSCEQNLNHDAMYWYRQDPGQGLRLIYYSQIVNDFQKGDIAEGYSVSREKKESFPLTVTSAQKNPTAFYLCASRQGPNYGYTFGSGTRLTVV.

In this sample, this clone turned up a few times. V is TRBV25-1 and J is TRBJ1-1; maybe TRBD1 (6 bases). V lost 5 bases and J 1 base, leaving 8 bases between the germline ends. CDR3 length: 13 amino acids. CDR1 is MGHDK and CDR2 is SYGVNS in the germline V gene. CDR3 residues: CASSRQENTEAFF. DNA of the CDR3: TGTGCCAGCAGTCGACAGGAGAACACTGAAGCTTTCTTT.

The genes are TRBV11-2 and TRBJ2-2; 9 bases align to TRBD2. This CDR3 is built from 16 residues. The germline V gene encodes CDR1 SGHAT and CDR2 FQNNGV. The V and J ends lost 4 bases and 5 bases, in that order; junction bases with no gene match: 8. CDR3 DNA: TGTGCCAGCAGCTCGCGAGTTAGCGGGAGTACCGGGGAGCTGTTTTTT. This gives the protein CASSSRVSGSTGELFF.

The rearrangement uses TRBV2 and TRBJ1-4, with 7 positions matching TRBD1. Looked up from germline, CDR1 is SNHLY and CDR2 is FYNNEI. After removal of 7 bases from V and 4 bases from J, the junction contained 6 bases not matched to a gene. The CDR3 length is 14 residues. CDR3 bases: TGTGCCAGCACCCGGACAGGACTTAATGAAAAACTGTTTTTT. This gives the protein CASTRTGLNEKLFF.

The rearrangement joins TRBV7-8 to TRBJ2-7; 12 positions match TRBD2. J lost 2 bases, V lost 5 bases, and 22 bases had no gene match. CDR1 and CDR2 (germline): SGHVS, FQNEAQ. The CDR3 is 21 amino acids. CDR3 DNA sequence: TGTGCCAGCAGCCTCCAACCCAGGACTAGCGGGATGAGCCCCTATGCCTACGAGCAGTACTTC. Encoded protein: CASSLQPRTSGMSPYAYEQYF.

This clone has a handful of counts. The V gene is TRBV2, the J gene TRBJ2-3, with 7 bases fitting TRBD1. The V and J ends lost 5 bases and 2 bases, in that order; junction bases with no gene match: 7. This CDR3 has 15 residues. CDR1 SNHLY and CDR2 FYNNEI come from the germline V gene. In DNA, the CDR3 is TGTGCCAGCAGTCCGACAGGGTTACCCACAGATACGCAGTATTTT. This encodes CASSPTGLPTDTQYF.

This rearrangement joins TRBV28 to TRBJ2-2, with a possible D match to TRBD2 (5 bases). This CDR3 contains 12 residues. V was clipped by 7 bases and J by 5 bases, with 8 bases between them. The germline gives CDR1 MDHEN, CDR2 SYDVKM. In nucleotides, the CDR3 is TGTGCCAGCACGGAGGTAACCGGGGAGCTGTTTTTT. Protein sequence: CASTEVTGELFF. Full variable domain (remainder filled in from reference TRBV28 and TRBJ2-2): DVKVTQSSRYLVKRTGEKVFLECVQDMDHENMFWYRQDPGLGLRLIYFSYDVKMKEKGDIPEGYSVSREKKERFSLILESASTNQTSMYLCASTEVTGELFFGEGSRLTVL.

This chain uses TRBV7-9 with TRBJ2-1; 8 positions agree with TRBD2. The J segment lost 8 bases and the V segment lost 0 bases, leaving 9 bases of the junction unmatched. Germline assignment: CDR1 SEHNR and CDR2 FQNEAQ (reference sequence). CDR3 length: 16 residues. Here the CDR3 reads CASSLAGAGVRYEQFF. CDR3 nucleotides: TGTGCCAGCAGCTTAGCGGGAGCGGGAGTTAGATATGAGCAGTTCTTC.

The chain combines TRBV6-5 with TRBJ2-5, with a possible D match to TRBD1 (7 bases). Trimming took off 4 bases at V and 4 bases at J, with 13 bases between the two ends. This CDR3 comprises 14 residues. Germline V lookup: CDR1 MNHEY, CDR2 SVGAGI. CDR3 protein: CASSWGQGGETQYF. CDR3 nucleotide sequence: TGTGCCAGCAGTTGGGGGCAGGGGGGAGAGACCCAGTACTTC.

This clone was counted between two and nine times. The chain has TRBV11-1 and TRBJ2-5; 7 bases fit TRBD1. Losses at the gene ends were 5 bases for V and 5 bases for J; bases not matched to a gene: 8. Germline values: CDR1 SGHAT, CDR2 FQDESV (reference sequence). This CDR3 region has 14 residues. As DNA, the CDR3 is TGTGCCAGCAGCACGCGACAGGGTTGGGAGACCCAGTACTTC. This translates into CASSTRQGWETQYF. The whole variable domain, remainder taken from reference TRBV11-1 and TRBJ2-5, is EAEVAQSPRYKITEKSQAVAFWCDPISGHATLYWYRQILGQGPELLVQFQDESVVDDSQLPKDRFSAERLKGVDSTLKIQPAELGDSAMYLCASSTRQGWETQYFGPGTRLLVL.

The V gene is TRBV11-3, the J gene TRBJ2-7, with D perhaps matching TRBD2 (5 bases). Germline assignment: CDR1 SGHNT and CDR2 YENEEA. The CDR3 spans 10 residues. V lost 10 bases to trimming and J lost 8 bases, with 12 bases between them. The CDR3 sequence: CANSWEKQYF. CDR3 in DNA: TGTGCCAACTCGTGGGAGAAGCAGTACTTC. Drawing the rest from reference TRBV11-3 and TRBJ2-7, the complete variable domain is EAGVVQSPRYKIIEKKQPVAFWCNPISGHNTLYWYLQNLGQGPELLIRYENEEAVDDSQLPKDRFSAERLKGVDSTLKIQPAELGDSAVYLCANSWEKQYFGPGTRLTVT.

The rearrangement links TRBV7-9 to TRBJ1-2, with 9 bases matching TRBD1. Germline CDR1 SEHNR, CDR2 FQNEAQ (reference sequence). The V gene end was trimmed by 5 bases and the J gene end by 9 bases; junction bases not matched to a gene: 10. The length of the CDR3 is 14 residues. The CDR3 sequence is CASSRDRVSSSYTF. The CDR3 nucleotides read TGTGCCAGCAGCAGGGACAGGGTCTCTTCAAGCTACACCTTC.

The CDR3 sequence is CASSFPTGGSITTDTQYF. In DNA, the CDR3 is TGTGCCAGCAGCTTTCCGACAGGGGGCTCAATTACCACAGATACGCAGTATTTT. The chain employs TRBV7-2 and TRBJ2-3, with 10 bases lining up with TRBD1. Per germline, CDR1 SGHTA and CDR2 FQGNSA. V lost 3 bases and J lost 2; bases outside the gene matches: 11. CDR3 size: 18 residues.

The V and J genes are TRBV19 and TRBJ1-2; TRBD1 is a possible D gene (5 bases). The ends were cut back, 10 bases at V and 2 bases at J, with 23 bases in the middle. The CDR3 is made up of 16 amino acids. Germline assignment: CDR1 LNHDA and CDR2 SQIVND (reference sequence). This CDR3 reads CATPKGLTISNYGYTF. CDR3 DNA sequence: TGTGCCACCCCTAAGGGGTTAACTATAAGCAACTATGGCTACACCTTC.

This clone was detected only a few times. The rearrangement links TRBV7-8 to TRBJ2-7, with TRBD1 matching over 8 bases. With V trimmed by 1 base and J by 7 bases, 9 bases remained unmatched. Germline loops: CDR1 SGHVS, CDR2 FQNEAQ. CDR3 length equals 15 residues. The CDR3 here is CASSLVRQGAGEQYF. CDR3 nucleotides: TGTGCCAGCAGCTTAGTTCGGCAGGGGGCAGGAGAGCAGTACTTC.